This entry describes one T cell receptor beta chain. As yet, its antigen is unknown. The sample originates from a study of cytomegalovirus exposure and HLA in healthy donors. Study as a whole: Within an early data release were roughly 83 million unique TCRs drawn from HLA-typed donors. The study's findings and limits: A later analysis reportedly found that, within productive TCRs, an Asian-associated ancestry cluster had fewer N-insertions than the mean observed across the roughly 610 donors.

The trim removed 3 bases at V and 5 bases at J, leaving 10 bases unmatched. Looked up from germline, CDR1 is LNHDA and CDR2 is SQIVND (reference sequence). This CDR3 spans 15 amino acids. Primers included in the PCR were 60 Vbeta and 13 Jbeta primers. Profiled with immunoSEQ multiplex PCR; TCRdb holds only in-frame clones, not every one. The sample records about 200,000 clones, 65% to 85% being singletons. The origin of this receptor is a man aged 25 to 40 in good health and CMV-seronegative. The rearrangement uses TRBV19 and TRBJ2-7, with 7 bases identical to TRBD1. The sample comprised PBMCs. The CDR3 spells CASSMARQGVDEQYF. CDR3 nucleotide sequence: TGTGCCAGTAGTATGGCCCGACAGGGAGTCGACGAGCAGTACTTC.